The 10 T cell receptor beta chains below come from one sample, sequenced in a study of CD8+ T cells in alopecia areata. Isolated RNA was reverse transcribed into cDNA used as the sequencing template. Here immunoSEQ multiplex PCR was the method, and the copy in TCRdb shows in-frame clones only, minus some. The sample holds approximately 150,000 clones, around 51% seen once. This specimen was CD4+ T cells sorted from blood, taken at week 0. The receptors stem from a human donor with alopecia areata.

V usage is TRBV7-3 and J usage is TRBJ2-2, with D perhaps being TRBD1 or TRBD2 (6 bases each). Germline values: CDR1 SGHTA, CDR2 FQGTGA. This CDR3 is built from 16 residues. Trimming took 0 bases from V and 1 from J, leaving 9 bases between them. In DNA form, the CDR3 reads TGTGCCAGCAGCTTAACCGGGGGCCAGAACACCGGGGAGCTGTTTTTT. Encoded protein: CASSLTGGQNTGELFF.

The chain is built from TRBV7-2 and TRBJ1-5; the D is unclear. Trimming shortened V by 6 bases and J by 0 bases, and 12 bases separated the two germline ends. The CDR3 has 15 residues. Germline CDR1 SGHTA, CDR2 FQGNSA. CDR3 protein: CASSYTSNSNQPQHF. The CDR3 DNA reads TGTGCCAGCAGTTATACATCAAATAGCAATCAGCCCCAGCATTTT.

This clone was counted a few times. This chain connects TRBV30 to TRBJ2-5; 9 bases are a match to TRBD1. The CDR3 runs to 13 residues. From germline, CDR1 is GTSNPN and CDR2 SVGIG (reference sequence). With V trimmed by 1 base and J by 5 bases, 2 bases remained unmatched. The CDR3 spells CAWSGDRAETQYF. The CDR3 region has the DNA TGTGCCTGGAGTGGGGACAGGGCGGAGACCCAGTACTTC.

This chain links TRBV29-1 with TRBJ1-2, with D possibly being TRBD1 (5 bases). V lost 0 bases, J lost 8 bases, and 16 bases lay in between. CDR1 and CDR2 from the germline V gene are SQVTM and ANQGSEA. The CDR3 is made up of 14 amino acids. The CDR3 DNA is TGCAGCGTTGAAGATGGGGGGAGGTTCTGGGGCTACACCTTC. Protein product: CSVEDGGRFWGYTF.

The chain carries TRBV7-2 and TRBJ2-1; 7 positions match TRBD1. In germline, CDR1 is SGHTA, CDR2 FQGNSA. V trimming: 5 bases; J trimming: 5 bases; junction bases outside the gene matches: 6. The CDR3 is 14 amino acids. CDR3 in amino acids: CASSLNTGDNEQFF. CDR3 nucleotide sequence: TGTGCCAGCAGCCTCAATACAGGGGACAATGAGCAGTTCTTC.

V gene TRBV7-2 combines with J gene TRBJ2-7, with 7 bases that match TRBD2. Germline CDR1 is SGHTA and CDR2 is FQGNSA. The V gene end was trimmed by 6 bases and the J gene end by 9 bases; junction bases not matched to a gene: 8. This CDR3 has 12 residues. CDR3 DNA sequence: TGTGCCAGCAGTTGGGGAGGGAGCGGGCAGTACTTC. It yields the protein CASSWGGSGQYF.

This clone was counted between two and nine times. This rearrangement joins TRBV27 to TRBJ1-5; D ambiguous. This CDR3 contains 14 residues. The germline CDR1 and CDR2 sequences are MNHEY and SMNVEV (reference sequence). With 6 bases removed from V and 4 bases from J, the gap between germline ends came to 13 bases. The CDR3 DNA follows: TGTGCCAGCAGCCAACTTCCCATTAATCAGCCCCAGCATTTT. This translates into CASSQLPINQPQHF.

V gene TRBV4-3 combines with J gene TRBJ1-4, with D tentatively TRBD1 (5 bases). The CDR3 loop spans 13 amino acids. Germline V lookup: CDR1 LGHNA, CDR2 YSLEER. The V end was cut by 6 bases, the J end by 5 bases, with 10 bases between. The DNA for the CDR3 is TGCGCCAGCAGGACAGCCATGAATGAAAAACTGTTTTTT. This gives the protein CASRTAMNEKLFF.

The chain couples TRBV5-4 to TRBJ2-7; no clear D. CDR1 and CDR2 from the germline V gene are SGHNT and YYREEE (reference sequence). The CDR3 has 14 residues. V gave up 4 bases and J gave up 1 base, with 12 bases separating them. CDR3 DNA: TGTGCCAGCAGCCCCGAAGGGCTTTCCTACGAGCAGTACTTC. Translation: CASSPEGLSYEQYF.

This clone was seen more than once but under ten times. The V gene is TRBV20-1, the J gene TRBJ2-7; D is ambiguous. Germline-derived CDR1 and CDR2 are DFQATT and SNEGSKA (reference sequence). This CDR3 has 10 amino acids. The V end was cut by 5 bases, the J end by 4 bases, with 6 bases between. The CDR3 DNA reads as TGCAGTGCTCTCCTATACGAGCAGTACTTC. This codes for CSALLYEQYF.